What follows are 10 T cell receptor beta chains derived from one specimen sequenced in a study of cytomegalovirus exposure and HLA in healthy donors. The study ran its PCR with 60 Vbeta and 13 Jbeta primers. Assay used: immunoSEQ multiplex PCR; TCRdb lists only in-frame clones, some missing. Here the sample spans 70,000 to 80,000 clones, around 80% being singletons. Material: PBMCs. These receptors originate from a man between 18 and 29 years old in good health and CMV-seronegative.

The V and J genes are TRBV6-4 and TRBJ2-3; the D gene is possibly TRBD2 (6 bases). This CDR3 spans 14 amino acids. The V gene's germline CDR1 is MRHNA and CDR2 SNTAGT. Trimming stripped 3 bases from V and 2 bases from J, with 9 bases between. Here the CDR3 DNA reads TGTGCCAGCAGTGAAGGGCGGGACACAGATACGCAGTATTTT. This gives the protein CASSEGRDTDTQYF.

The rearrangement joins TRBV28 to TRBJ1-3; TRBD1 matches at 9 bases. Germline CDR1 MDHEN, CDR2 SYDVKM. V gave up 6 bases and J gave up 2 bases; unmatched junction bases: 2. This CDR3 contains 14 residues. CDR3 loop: CASRTGGPGNTIYF. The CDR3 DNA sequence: TGTGCCAGCAGAACAGGGGGCCCTGGAAACACCATATATTTT.

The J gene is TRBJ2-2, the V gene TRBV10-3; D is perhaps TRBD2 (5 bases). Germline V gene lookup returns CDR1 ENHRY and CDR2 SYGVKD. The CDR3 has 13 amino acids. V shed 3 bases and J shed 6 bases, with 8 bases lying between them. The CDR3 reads CAISESGAGELFF. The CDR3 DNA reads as TGTGCCATCAGTGAAAGCGGTGCCGGGGAGCTGTTTTTT.

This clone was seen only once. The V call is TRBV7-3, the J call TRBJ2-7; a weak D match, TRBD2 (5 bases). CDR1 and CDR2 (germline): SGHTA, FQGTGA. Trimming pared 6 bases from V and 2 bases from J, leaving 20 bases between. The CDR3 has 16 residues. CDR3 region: CASREMGGGYTYEQYF. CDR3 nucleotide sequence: TGTGCCAGCAGGGAGATGGGTGGCGGGTATACCTACGAGCAGTACTTC.

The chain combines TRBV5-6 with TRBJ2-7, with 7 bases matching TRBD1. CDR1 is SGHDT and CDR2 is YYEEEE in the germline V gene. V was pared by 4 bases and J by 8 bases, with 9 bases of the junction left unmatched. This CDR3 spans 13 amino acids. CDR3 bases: TGTGCCAGCAGCCAACCCGGGACAGAGAAGCAGTACTTC. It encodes CASSQPGTEKQYF.

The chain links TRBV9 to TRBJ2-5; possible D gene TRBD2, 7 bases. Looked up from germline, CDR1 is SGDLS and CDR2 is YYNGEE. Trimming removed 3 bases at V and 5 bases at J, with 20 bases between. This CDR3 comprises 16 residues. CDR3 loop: CASSEGGRGIFETQYF. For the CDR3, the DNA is TGTGCCAGCAGCGAGGGGGGGAGGGGTATTTTCGAGACCCAGTACTTC.

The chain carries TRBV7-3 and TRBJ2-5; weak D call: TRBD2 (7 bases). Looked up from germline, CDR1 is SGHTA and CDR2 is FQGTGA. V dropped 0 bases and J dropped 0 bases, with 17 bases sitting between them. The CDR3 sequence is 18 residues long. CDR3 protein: CASSLTGGPRVNQETQYF. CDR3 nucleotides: TGTGCCAGCAGCTTAACGGGGGGGCCGAGGGTGAACCAAGAGACCCAGTACTTC. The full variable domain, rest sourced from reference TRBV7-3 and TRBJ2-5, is GAGVSQTPSNKVTEKGKYVELRCDPISGHTALYWYRQSLGQGPEFLIYFQGTGAADDSGLPNDRFFAVRPEGSVSTLKIQRTERGDSAVYLCASSLTGGPRVNQETQYFGPGTRLLVL.

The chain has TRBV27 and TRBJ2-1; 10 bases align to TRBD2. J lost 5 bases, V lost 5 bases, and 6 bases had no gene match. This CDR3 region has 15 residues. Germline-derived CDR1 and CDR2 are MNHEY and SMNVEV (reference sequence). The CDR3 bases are TGTGCCAGCAGTAAAGCGGGAGGGATCCACAATGAGCAGTTCTTC. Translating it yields CASSKAGGIHNEQFF.

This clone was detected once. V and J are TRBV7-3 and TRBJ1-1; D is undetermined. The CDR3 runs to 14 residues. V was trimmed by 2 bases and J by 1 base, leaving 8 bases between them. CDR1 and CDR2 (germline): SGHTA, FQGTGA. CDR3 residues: CASSLVGGNTEAFF. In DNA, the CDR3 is TGTGCCAGCAGCTTAGTAGGCGGGAACACTGAAGCTTTCTTT. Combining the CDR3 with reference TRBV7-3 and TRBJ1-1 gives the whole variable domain GAGVSQTPSNKVTEKGKYVELRCDPISGHTALYWYRQSLGQGPEFLIYFQGTGAADDSGLPNDRFFAVRPEGSVSTLKIQRTERGDSAVYLCASSLVGGNTEAFFGQGTRLTVV.

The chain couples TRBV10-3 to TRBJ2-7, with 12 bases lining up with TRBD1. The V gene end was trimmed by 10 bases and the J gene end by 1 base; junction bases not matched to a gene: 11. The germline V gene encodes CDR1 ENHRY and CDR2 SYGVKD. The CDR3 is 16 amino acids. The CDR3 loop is CANSGTGGVKSYEQYF. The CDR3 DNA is TGTGCCAACTCGGGGACAGGGGGCGTAAAATCCTACGAGCAGTACTTC.